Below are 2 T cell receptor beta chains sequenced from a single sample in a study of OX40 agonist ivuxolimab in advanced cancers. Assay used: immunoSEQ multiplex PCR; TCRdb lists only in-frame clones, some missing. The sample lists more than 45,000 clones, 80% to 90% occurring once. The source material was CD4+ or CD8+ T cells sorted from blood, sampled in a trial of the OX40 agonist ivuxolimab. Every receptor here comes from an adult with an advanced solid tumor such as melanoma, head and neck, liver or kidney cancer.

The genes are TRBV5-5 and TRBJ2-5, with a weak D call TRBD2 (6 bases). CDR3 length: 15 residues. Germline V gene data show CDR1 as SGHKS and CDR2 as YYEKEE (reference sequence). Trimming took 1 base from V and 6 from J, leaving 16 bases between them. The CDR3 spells CASSLMSGPGKTQYF. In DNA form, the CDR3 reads TGTGCCAGCAGCTTGATGAGCGGGCCTGGGAAGACCCAGTACTTC.

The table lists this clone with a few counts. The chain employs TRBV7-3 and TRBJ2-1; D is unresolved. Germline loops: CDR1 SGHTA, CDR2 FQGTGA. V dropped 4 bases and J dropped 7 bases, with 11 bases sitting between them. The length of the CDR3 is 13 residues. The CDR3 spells CASSSGSQNEQFF. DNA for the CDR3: TGTGCCAGCAGCTCTGGGTCTCAGAATGAGCAGTTCTTC.